This T cell receptor beta chain was retrieved from a study of blood T cell repertoires in COVID-19. Across the whole study: Samples representing acute and convalescent COVID-19 were sourced from the United States, Italy and Spain. Nucleic acid was either cDNA or gDNA, and it came from T cells, B-cell-depleted T cells, or PBMCs.

Study processing details: Estimation of nucleated cell counts relied on the amplification of reference gene primers. Repertoires were generated with immunoSEQ multiplex PCR, while TCRdb's copy carries only in-frame clones and drops some. V and J calls and clone size come straight from that table; D and trimming were deduced from the DNA. Here the sample spans 95,000 to 150,000 clones, 80% to 90% being singletons. V shed 6 bases, J shed 6 bases, and the junction held 5 bases outside the gene matches. The CDR3 is 13 amino acids. CDR1 is ENHRY and CDR2 is SYGVKD in the germline V gene. This clonotype was sampled from a woman aged 45-65 years with active or convalescent COVID-19. Sample: peripheral blood. The V and J genes are TRBV10-3 and TRBJ2-1, with 7 bases identical to TRBD2. This CDR3 reads CAIRGGSANEQFF. DNA of the CDR3: TGTGCCATCAGGGGAGGGTCGGCCAATGAGCAGTTCTTC.